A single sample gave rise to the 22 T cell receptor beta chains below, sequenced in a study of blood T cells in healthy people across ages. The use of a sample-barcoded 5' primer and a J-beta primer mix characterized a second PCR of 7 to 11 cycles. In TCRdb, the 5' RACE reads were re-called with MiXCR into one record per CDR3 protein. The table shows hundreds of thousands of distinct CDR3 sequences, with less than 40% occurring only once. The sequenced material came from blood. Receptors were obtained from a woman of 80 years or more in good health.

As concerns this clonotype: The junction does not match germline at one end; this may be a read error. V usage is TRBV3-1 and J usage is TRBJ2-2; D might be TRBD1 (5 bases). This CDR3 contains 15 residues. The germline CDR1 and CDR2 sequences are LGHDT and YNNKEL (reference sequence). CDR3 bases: TGTGCCAGCAGCAAAGACAACAGGCTCACCGGGGAGCTGTTTTTT. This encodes CASSKDNRLTGELFF. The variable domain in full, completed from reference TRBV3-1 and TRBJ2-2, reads DTAVSQTPKYLVTQMGNDKSIKCEQNLGHDTMYWYKQDSKKFLKIMFSYNNKELIINETVPNRFSPKSPDKAHLNLHINSLELGDSAVYFCASSKDNRLTGELFFGEGSRLTVL.

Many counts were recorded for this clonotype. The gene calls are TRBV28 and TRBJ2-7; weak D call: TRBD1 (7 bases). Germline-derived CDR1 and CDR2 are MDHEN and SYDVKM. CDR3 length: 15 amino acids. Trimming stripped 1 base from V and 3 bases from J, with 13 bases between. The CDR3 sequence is CASSLSGRGDYEQYF. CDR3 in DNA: TGTGCCAGCAGTTTATCCGGCAGGGGGGACTACGAGCAGTACTTC. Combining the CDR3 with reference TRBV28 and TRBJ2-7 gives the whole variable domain DVKVTQSSRYLVKRTGEKVFLECVQDMDHENMFWYRQDPGLGLRLIYFSYDVKMKEKGDIPEGYSVSREKKERFSLILESASTNQTSMYLCASSLSGRGDYEQYFGPGTRLTVT.

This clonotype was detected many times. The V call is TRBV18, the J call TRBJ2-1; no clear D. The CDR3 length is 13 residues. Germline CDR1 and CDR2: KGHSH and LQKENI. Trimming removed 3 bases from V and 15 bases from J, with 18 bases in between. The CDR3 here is CASSPVPTVLPFF. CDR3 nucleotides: TGTGCCAGCTCACCGGTCCCTACCGTTCTACCGTTCTTC.

The chain's CDR3 is CASSLGQGITDTQYF. CDR3 DNA: TGCGCCAGCAGCTTGGGACAGGGGATCACAGATACGCAGTATTTT. The chain links TRBV5-1 to TRBJ2-3; 8 nucleotides line up with TRBD1. The V and J ends lost 0 bases and 2 bases, in that order; junction bases with no gene match: 2. This CDR3 comprises 15 residues. Germline V lookup: CDR1 SGHRS, CDR2 YFSETQ. Supplemented by reference TRBV5-1 and TRBJ2-3, the full variable domain reads KAGVTQTPRYLIKTRGQQVTLSCSPISGHRSVSWYQQTPGQGLQFLFEYFSETQRNKGNFPGRFSGRQFSNSRSEMNVSTLELGDSALYLCASSLGQGITDTQYFGPGTRLTVL.

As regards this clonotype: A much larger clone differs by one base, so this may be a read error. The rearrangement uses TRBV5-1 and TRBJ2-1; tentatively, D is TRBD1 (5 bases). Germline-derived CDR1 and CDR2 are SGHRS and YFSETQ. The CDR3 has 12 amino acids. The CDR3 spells CTSSAQGYEQFF. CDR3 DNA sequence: TGCACCAGCAGCGCCCAGGGATATGAGCAGTTCTTC.

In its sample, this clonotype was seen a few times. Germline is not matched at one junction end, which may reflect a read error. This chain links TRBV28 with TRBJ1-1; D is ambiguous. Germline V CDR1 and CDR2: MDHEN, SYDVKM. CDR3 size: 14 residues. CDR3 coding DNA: TGTGCCAGCAGTCCGATTGACATGAACACTGGAGCTTTCTTT. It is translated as CASSPIDMNTGAFF.

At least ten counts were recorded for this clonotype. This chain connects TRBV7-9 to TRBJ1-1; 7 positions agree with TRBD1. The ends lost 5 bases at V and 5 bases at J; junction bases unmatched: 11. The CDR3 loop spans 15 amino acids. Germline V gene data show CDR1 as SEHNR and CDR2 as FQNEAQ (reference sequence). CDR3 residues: CASSPPGTEATEAFF. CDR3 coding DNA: TGTGCCAGCAGCCCCCCCGGGACAGAAGCTACTGAAGCTTTCTTT.

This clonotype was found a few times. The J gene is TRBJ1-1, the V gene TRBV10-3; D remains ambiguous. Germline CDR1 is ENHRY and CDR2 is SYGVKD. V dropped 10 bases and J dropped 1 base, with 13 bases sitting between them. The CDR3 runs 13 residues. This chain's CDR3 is CATGNGPNTEAFF. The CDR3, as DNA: TGTGCCACCGGCAACGGACCGAACACTGAAGCTTTCTTT.

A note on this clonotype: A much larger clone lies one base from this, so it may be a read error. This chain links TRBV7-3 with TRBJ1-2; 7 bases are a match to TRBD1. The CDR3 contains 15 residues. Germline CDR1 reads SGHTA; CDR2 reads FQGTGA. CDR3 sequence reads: CVSSPGGRAGSGYTF. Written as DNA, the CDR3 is TGTGTCAGCAGCCCAGGGGGTCGGGCTGGAAGTGGCTACACCTTC.

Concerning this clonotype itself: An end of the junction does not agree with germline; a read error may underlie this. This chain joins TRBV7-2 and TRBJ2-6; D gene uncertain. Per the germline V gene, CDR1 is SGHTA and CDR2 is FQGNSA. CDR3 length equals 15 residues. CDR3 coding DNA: TGTGTCAGCAGCTTCTACAACTCTGGGGCCAACGTCCTGACTTTC. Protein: CVSSFYNSGANVLTF.

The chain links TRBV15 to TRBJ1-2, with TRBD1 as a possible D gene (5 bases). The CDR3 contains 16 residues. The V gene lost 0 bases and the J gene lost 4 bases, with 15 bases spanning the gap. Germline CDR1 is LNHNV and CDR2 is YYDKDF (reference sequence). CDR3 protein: CATSREHTSGGYGYTF. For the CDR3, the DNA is TGTGCCACCAGCAGAGAGCATACGTCGGGGGGCTATGGCTACACCTTC.

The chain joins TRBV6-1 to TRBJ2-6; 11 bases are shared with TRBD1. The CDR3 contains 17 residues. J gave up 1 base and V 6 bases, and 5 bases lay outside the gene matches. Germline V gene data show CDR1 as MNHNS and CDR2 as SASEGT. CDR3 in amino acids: CASREDRGRSGANVLTF. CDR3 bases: TGTGCCAGCAGGGAGGACAGGGGGCGGTCTGGGGCCAACGTCCTGACTTTC.

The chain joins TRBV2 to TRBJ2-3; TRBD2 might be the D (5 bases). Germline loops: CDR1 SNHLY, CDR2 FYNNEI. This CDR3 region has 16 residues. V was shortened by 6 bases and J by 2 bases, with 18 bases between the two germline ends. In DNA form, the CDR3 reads TGTGCCAGCAGGCCCATTAGCGAGGATCACACAGATACGCAGTATTTT. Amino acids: CASRPISEDHTDTQYF.

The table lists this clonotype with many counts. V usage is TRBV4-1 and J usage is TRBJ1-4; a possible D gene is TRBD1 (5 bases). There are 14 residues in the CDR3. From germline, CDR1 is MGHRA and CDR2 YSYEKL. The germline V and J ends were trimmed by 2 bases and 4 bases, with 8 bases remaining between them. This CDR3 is CASSQPGNNEKLFF. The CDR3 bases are TGCGCCAGCAGCCAACCAGGGAATAATGAAAAACTGTTTTTT.

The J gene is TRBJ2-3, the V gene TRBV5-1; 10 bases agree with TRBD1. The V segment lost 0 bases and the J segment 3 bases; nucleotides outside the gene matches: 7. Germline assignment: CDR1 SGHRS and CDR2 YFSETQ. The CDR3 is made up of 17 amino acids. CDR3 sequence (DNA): TGCGCCAGCAGCTTGGCCGGGGACAGGGGTTATACAGATACGCAGTATTTT. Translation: CASSLAGDRGYTDTQYF. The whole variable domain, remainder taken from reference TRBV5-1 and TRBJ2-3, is KAGVTQTPRYLIKTRGQQVTLSCSPISGHRSVSWYQQTPGQGLQFLFEYFSETQRNKGNFPGRFSGRQFSNSRSEMNVSTLELGDSALYLCASSLAGDRGYTDTQYFGPGTRLTVL.

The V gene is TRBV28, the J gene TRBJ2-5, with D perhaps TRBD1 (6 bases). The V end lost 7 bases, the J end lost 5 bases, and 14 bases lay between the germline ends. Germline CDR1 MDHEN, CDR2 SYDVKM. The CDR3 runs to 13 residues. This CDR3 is CASTLGDRETQYF. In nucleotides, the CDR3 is TGTGCCAGCACCCTTGGAGACAGGGAGACCCAGTACTTC.

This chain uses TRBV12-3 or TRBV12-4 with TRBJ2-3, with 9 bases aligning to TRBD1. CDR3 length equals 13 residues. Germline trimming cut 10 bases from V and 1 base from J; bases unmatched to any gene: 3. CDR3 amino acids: CAIGTGRTDTQYF. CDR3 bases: TGTGCCATTGGGACAGGGCGCACAGATACGCAGTATTTT.

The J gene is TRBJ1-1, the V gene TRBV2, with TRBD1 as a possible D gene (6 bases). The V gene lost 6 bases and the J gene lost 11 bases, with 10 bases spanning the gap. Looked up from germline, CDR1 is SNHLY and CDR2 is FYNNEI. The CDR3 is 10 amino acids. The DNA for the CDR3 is TGTGCCAGCAGAGGGGGGGGGGCTTTCTTT. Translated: CASRGGGAFF.

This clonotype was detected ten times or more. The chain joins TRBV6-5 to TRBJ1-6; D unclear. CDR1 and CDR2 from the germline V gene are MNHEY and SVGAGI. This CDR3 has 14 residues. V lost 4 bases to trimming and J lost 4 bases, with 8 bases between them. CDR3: CASSSLRYNSPLHF. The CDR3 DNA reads TGTGCCAGCAGTTCCCTAAGATATAATTCACCCCTCCACTTT.

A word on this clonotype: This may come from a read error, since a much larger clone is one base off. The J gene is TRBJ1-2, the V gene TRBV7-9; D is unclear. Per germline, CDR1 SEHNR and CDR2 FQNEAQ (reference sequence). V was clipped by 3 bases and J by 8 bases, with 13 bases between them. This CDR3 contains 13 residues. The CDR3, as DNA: TGTGCCAGCAGCTTGAACTCTCGAGGGGGCTACACCTTC. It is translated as CASSLNSRGGYTF.

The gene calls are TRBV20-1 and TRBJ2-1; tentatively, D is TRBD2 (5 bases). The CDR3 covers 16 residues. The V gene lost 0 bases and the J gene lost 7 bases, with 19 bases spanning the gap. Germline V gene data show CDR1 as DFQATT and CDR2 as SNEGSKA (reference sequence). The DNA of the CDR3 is TGCAGTGCTAGAGATCGGGCTAGCCCTAATCCAAATGAGCAGTTCTTC. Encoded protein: CSARDRASPNPNEQFF.

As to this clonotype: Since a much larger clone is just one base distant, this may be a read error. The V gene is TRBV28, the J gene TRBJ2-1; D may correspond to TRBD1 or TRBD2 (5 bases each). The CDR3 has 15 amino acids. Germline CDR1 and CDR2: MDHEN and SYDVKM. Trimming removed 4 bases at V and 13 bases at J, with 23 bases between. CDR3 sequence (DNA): TGTGCCAGCAGTTCGGGTGGGGGACCCAAAAACATTCAGTTCTTC. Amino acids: CASSSGGGPKNIQFF.